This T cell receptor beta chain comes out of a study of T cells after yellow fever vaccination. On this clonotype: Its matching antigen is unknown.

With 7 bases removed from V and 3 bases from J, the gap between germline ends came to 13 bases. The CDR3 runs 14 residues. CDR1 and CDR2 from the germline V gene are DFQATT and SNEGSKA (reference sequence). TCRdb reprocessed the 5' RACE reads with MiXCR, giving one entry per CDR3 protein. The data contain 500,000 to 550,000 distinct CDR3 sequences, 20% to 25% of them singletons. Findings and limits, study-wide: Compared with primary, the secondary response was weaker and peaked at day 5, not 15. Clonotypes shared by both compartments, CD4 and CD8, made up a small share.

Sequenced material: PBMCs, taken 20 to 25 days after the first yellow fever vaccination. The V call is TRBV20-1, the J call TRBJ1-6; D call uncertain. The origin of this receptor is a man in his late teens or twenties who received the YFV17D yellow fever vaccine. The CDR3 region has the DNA TGCAGTGTGGCCGGAGGAGACTATAATTCACCCCTCCACTTT. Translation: CSVAGGDYNSPLHF.